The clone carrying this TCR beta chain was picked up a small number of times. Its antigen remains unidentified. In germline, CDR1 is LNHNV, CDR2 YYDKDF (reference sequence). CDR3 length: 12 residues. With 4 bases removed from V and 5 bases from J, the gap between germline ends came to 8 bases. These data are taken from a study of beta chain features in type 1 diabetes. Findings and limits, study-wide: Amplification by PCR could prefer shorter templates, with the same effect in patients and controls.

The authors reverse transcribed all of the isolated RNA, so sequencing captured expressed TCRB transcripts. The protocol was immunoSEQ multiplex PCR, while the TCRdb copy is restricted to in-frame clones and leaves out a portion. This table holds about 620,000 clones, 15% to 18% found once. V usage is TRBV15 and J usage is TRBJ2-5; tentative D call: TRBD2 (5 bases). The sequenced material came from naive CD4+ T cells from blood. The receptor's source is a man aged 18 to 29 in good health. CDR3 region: CATSIWEETQYF. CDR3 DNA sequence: TGTGCCACCAGCATTTGGGAGGAGACCCAGTACTTC.